These 28 T cell receptor beta chains share one sample of origin, sequenced in a study of blood T cell repertoires in COVID-19. The repertoire was sequenced with immunoSEQ multiplex PCR; TCRdb's copy has only in-frame clones and lacks some. The sample has roughly 290,000 clones, around four fifths seen once. Sequencing input: peripheral blood. All receptors come from a woman in her fifties or sixties with active or convalescent COVID-19.

This sequence joins TRBV9 and TRBJ2-7; D may be TRBD1 (6 bases). This CDR3 comprises 15 residues. Trimming cost V 2 bases and J 0 bases, with 12 bases left between them. Germline CDR1 is SGDLS and CDR2 is YYNGEE. In DNA, the CDR3 is TGTGCCAGCAGCGTGAGACAGGAAAGCTCCTACGAGCAGTACTTC. It is translated as CASSVRQESSYEQYF. Combining the CDR3 with reference TRBV9 and TRBJ2-7 gives the whole variable domain DSGVTQTPKHLITATGQRVTLRCSPRSGDLSVYWYQQSLDQGLQFLIQYYNGEERAKGNILERFSAQQFPDLHSELNLSSLELGDSALYFCASSVRQESSYEQYFGPGTRLTVT.

This clone has just a few counts. The chain is built from TRBV30 and TRBJ1-1; TRBD1 matches at 8 bases. The V segment lost 3 bases and the J segment 5 bases; nucleotides outside the gene matches: 5. Germline V lookup: CDR1 GTSNPN, CDR2 SVGIG (reference sequence). CDR3 length: 13 amino acids. The CDR3: CAWRDRADTEAFF. The CDR3 DNA reads as TGTGCCTGGAGGGACAGGGCCGATACTGAAGCTTTCTTT. Complete variable domain (other parts from reference TRBV30 and TRBJ1-1): SQTIHQWPATLVQPVGSPLSLECTVEGTSNPNLYWYRQAAGRGLQLLFYSVGIGQISSEVPQNLSASRPQDRQFILSSKKLLLSDSGFYLCAWRDRADTEAFFGQGTRLTVV.

CDR3 loop: CASSLARGEKTEAFF. The CDR3, as DNA: TGTGCCAGCAGCTTAGCGCGGGGGGAGAAAACTGAAGCTTTCTTT. V usage is TRBV7-9 and J usage is TRBJ1-1; a possible D gene is TRBD1 (5 bases). Trimming left V 0 bases short and J 5 bases short, with 13 bases between. Germline CDR1 and CDR2: SEHNR and FQNEAQ (reference sequence). The CDR3 runs to 15 residues.

The chain recombines TRBV6-5 with TRBJ2-7, with 9 bases lining up with TRBD1. J gave up 7 bases and V 5 bases, and 12 bases lay outside the gene matches. The germline V gene has CDR1 MNHEY and CDR2 SVGAGI. The CDR3 extends over 15 amino acids. CDR3 bases: TGTGCCAGCAGTCCCCGGGGACAGGGATCAGTAGAGCAGTACTTC. Protein sequence: CASSPRGQGSVEQYF.

The chain uses TRBV6-6 and TRBJ1-2; 8 positions match TRBD1. Germline values: CDR1 MNHNY, CDR2 SVGAGI (reference sequence). The CDR3 extends over 16 amino acids. The V segment lost 5 bases and the J segment 0 bases; nucleotides outside the gene matches: 8. The CDR3 loop reads CASSGGQGPANYGYTF. For the CDR3, the DNA is TGTGCCAGCAGTGGCGGACAGGGCCCAGCTAACTATGGCTACACCTTC.

This chain uses TRBV27 with TRBJ2-7; no definite D call. Germline V gene data show CDR1 as MNHEY and CDR2 as SMNVEV (reference sequence). V was pared by 7 bases and J by 0 bases, with 16 bases between. The CDR3 runs 15 residues. The CDR3 loop is CASKLEWSASYEQYF. In DNA form, the CDR3 reads TGTGCCAGCAAGTTGGAGTGGTCGGCCTCCTACGAGCAGTACTTC.

The chain has TRBV2 and TRBJ1-2; TRBD1 might be the D (6 bases). The germline V gene has CDR1 SNHLY and CDR2 FYNNEI. The CDR3 has 15 residues. Deletions cut 4 bases from V and 7 bases from J, with 19 bases between. This chain's CDR3 is CASSAGDRRVGGYTF. CDR3 in DNA: TGTGCCAGCAGTGCCGGTGACAGGCGAGTTGGTGGCTACACCTTC.

This chain uses TRBV7-8 with TRBJ2-7; 9 bases fit TRBD2. V was pared by 1 base and J by 0 bases, with 10 bases of the junction left unmatched. CDR1 is SGHVS, CDR2 FQNEAQ, per germline. CDR3 length: 18 residues. CDR3 DNA: TGTGCCAGCAGCTTAGGGGTGACTAGCGGATCCAGCTCCTACGAGCAGTACTTC. It specifies CASSLGVTSGSSSYEQYF.

This chain joins TRBV2 and TRBJ2-5; TRBD2 is a possible D gene (6 bases). Germline V gene sequence: CDR1 SNHLY, CDR2 FYNNEI. The CDR3 sequence is 14 residues long. Trimming pared 2 bases from V and 1 base from J, leaving 8 bases between. The CDR3 loop is CASSETSLQETQYF. Here the CDR3 DNA reads TGTGCCAGCAGTGAAACTAGCCTCCAAGAGACCCAGTACTTC.

V is TRBV18 and J is TRBJ2-1; TRBD2 might be the D (6 bases). With 4 bases removed from V and 8 bases from J, the gap between germline ends came to 18 bases. Germline V CDR1 and CDR2: KGHSH, LQKENI. The CDR3 has 15 residues. In DNA form, the CDR3 reads TGTGCCAGCTCACATCCAGCGGGTCCGATCGATGAGCAGTTCTTC. Protein sequence: CASSHPAGPIDEQFF. The full variable domain, rest sourced from reference TRBV18 and TRBJ2-1, is NAGVMQNPRHLVRRRGQEARLRCSPMKGHSHVYWYRQLPEEGLKFMVYLQKENIIDESGMPKERFSAEFPKEGPSILRIQQVVRGDSAAYFCASSHPAGPIDEQFFGPGTRLTVL.

The V and J genes are TRBV30 and TRBJ1-4, with no clear D. V was pared by 1 base and J by 4 bases, with 4 bases between. CDR3 length: 12 residues. Germline CDR1 reads GTSNPN; CDR2 reads SVGIG (reference sequence). The CDR3, as DNA: TGTGCCTGGAGTGCCCGTAATGAAAAACTGTTTTTT. Its translation is CAWSARNEKLFF.

CDR3 loop: CASSEDRGPEKLFF. The CDR3, as DNA: TGTGCCAGCAGCGAGGACAGGGGGCCTGAAAAACTGTTTTTT. The rearrangement links TRBV2 to TRBJ1-4, with 11 bases identical to TRBD1. J gave up 7 bases and V 6 bases, and 4 bases lay outside the gene matches. The length of the CDR3 is 14 residues. Per germline, CDR1 SNHLY and CDR2 FYNNEI.

J is TRBJ2-1 and V is TRBV10-3, with 9 bases that match TRBD1. V shed 7 bases and J 4 bases; nucleotides not matched to a gene: 17. Germline assignment: CDR1 ENHRY and CDR2 SYGVKD. The CDR3 is 18 residues long. Written as DNA, the CDR3 is TGTGCCATCAAGGGACAGGGAGGCAGGGGAGGGATATACAATGAGCAGTTCTTC. Protein: CAIKGQGGRGGIYNEQFF.

This clone is a singleton in its sample. The chain has TRBV2 and TRBJ1-2, with TRBD1 identical over 10 bases. Germline V gene data show CDR1 as SNHLY and CDR2 as FYNNEI. V shed 0 bases, J shed 7 bases, and the junction held 2 bases outside the gene matches. The CDR3 is 14 amino acids. CDR3 amino acids: CASSEAGQGFGYTF. The CDR3 nucleotides are TGTGCCAGCAGTGAAGCGGGACAGGGGTTTGGCTACACCTTC. Using reference TRBV2 and TRBJ1-2 for the parts outside the CDR3, the full variable domain is EPEVTQTPSHQVTQMGQEVILRCVPISNHLYFYWYRQILGQKVEFLVSFYNNEISEKSEIFDDQFSVERPDGSNFTLKIRSTKLEDSAMYFCASSEAGQGFGYTFGSGTRLTVV.

The gene calls are TRBV18 and TRBJ1-5; TRBD1 is a possible D gene (5 bases). The CDR3 is made up of 14 amino acids. Trimming took 6 bases from V and 2 from J, leaving 11 bases between them. Germline V gene data show CDR1 as KGHSH and CDR2 as LQKENI. The CDR3 DNA follows: TGTGCCAGCTCCCCCGACAGCCGCAATCAGCCCCAGCATTTT. The encoded protein is CASSPDSRNQPQHF.

The rearrangement joins TRBV27 to TRBJ2-6; 8 bases map to TRBD2. J was trimmed by 2 bases and V by 5 bases; bases with no gene match: 5. This CDR3 is built from 16 residues. Germline V gene data show CDR1 as MNHEY and CDR2 as SMNVEV (reference sequence). CDR3 DNA: TGTGCCAGCAGTCGTCCGGGGGGGACTGGGGCCAACGTCCTGACTTTC. Translating it yields CASSRPGGTGANVLTF. Variable domain in full (rest from reference TRBV27 and TRBJ2-6): EAQVTQNPRYLITVTGKKLTVTCSQNMNHEYMSWYRQDPGLGLRQIYYSMNVEVTDKGDVPEGYKVSRKEKRNFPLILESPSPNQTSLYFCASSRPGGTGANVLTFGAGSRLTVL.

The chain joins TRBV7-9 to TRBJ2-1, with 10 bases fitting TRBD2. The germline CDR1 and CDR2 sequences are SEHNR and FQNEAQ (reference sequence). V gave up 2 bases and J gave up 10 bases; unmatched junction bases: 8. This CDR3 contains 15 residues. The CDR3 nucleotides read TGTGCCAGCAGCTTAACGGCCCTAGCGGGAGAGGAGCAGTTCTTC. Translating gives CASSLTALAGEEQFF.

The rearrangement links TRBV7-8 to TRBJ1-1; possibly TRBD1 for D (6 bases). The length of the CDR3 is 23 residues. From germline, CDR1 is SGHVS and CDR2 FQNEAQ. V shed 5 bases and J shed 5 bases, with 42 bases lying between them. CDR3: CASSPLDFPGHSLTPSRNTEAFF. CDR3 sequence (DNA): TGTGCCAGCAGCCCACTCGATTTTCCGGGACATTCTTTGACCCCCTCCCGGAATACTGAAGCTTTCTTT.

The V and J genes are TRBV19 and TRBJ1-2, with D perhaps matching TRBD1 (6 bases). Germline V gene data show CDR1 as LNHDA and CDR2 as SQIVND (reference sequence). The V end was cut by 3 bases, the J end by 1 base, with 18 bases between. The CDR3 totals 17 residues. The CDR3 sequence: CASSMASQGNYNYGYTF. The CDR3 DNA sequence: TGTGCCAGTAGTATGGCGTCCCAGGGGAACTATAACTATGGCTACACCTTC.

The V and J genes are TRBV3-1 (or the pseudogene TRBV3-2) and TRBJ2-1, with TRBD2 matching over 11 bases. The CDR3 length is 17 residues. Germline CDR1 reads LGHDT; CDR2 reads YNNKEL (reference sequence). The junction had 7 bases not matched to a gene; V was cut back by 1 base and J by 5 bases. The CDR3 DNA reads TGTGCCAGCAGCCAAGCTCCCCTAGCGGGAGGTCACAATGAGCAGTTCTTC. Protein product: CASSQAPLAGGHNEQFF.

This clone was detected once. The chain links TRBV5-1 to TRBJ2-1; TRBD1 matches at 10 bases. CDR3 length: 16 residues. Germline V lookup: CDR1 SGHRS, CDR2 YFSETQ. V shed 3 bases, J shed 4 bases, and the junction held 7 bases outside the gene matches. This CDR3 is CASSYRTGGNYNEQFF. In DNA, the CDR3 is TGCGCCAGCAGCTATCGGACAGGGGGGAATTACAATGAGCAGTTCTTC.

The chain is built from TRBV14 and TRBJ2-4, with D maybe TRBD2 (6 bases). The CDR3 is 15 residues long. The V gene's germline CDR1 is SGHDN and CDR2 FVKESK. V gave up 5 bases and J gave up 0 bases, with 11 bases separating them. CDR3 DNA: TGTGCCAGCAGCAAGGGACTCGGAGCCAAAAACATTCAGTACTTC. This codes for CASSKGLGAKNIQYF. Drawing the rest from reference TRBV14 and TRBJ2-4, the complete variable domain is EAGVTQFPSHSVIEKGQTVTLRCDPISGHDNLYWYRRVMGKEIKFLLHFVKESKQDESGMPNNRFLAERTGGTYSTLKVQPAELEDSGVYFCASSKGLGAKNIQYFGAGTRLSVL.

The chain recombines TRBV21-1 with TRBJ2-1; TRBD2 is the table's D call and was not checked against the DNA. TRBV21-1 is labeled a pseudogene. This CDR3 has 13 amino acids. The CDR3 here is CASSKGTLNEQFF. CDR3 DNA sequence: TGTGCCAGCAGCAAAGGCACTCTTAATGAGCAGTTCTTC.

This chain joins TRBV4-1 and TRBJ1-3, with TRBD1 matching over 9 bases. The CDR3 extends over 16 amino acids. V lost 2 bases and J lost 4; bases outside the gene matches: 6. CDR1 and CDR2 (germline): MGHRA, YSYEKL. This CDR3 reads CASSQSNRGPGNTIYF. CDR3 bases: TGCGCCAGCAGCCAATCGAACAGGGGGCCAGGAAACACCATATATTTT.

This chain joins TRBV7-9 and TRBJ2-5; D remains ambiguous. Trimming left V 1 base short and J 0 bases short, with 6 bases between. This CDR3 spans 14 amino acids. Germline V gene lookup returns CDR1 SEHNR and CDR2 FQNEAQ (reference sequence). The CDR3 spells CASSLGANQETQYF. DNA for the CDR3: TGTGCCAGCAGCTTAGGGGCGAACCAAGAGACCCAGTACTTC.

CDR3 nucleotides: TGTGCCAGCAGTGGAGACCTTAGGACATTAGAACAGTACTTC. Translating gives CASSGDLRTLEQYF. The chain uses TRBV2 and TRBJ2-7; D might be TRBD1 (5 bases). CDR1 is SNHLY, CDR2 FYNNEI, per germline. The CDR3 length is 14 residues. V dropped 4 bases and J dropped 10 bases, with 20 bases sitting between them.

V gene TRBV28 combines with J gene TRBJ2-2; weak D call: TRBD2 (6 bases). The length of the CDR3 is 16 residues. Looked up from germline, CDR1 is MDHEN and CDR2 is SYDVKM. The V and J ends lost 0 bases and 4 bases respectively, with 12 bases between them. The CDR3 region is CASSLWARRGTGELFF. In nucleotides, the CDR3 is TGTGCCAGCAGTTTATGGGCGCGGCGGGGCACCGGGGAGCTGTTTTTT.

The chain recombines TRBV9 with TRBJ2-4; D is unresolved. Germline lookup yields CDR1 SGDLS and CDR2 YYNGEE. Trimming removed 4 bases from V and 1 base from J, with 6 bases in between. This CDR3 contains 13 residues. Here the CDR3 DNA reads TGTGCCAGCAGCCCCCAGGCCAAAAACATTCAGTACTTC. Encoded protein: CASSPQAKNIQYF. Complete variable domain (other parts from reference TRBV9 and TRBJ2-4): DSGVTQTPKHLITATGQRVTLRCSPRSGDLSVYWYQQSLDQGLQFLIQYYNGEERAKGNILERFSAQQFPDLHSELNLSSLELGDSALYFCASSPQAKNIQYFGAGTRLSVL.